This T cell receptor beta chain was sequenced during a study of shared clonotypes between healthy human individuals. About the study: The study enrolled two women and three men aged 18 to 49. Broader study findings: Some naive CD4 clonotypes, roughly 5%, turned up in common across four donors.

Naive-designated CD8 cells lacked CD45RO, were positively enriched for CCR7, and omitted terminally differentiated effector memory CD45RA+ cells. This CDR3 contains 15 residues. From germline, CDR1 is SGHNT and CDR2 YENEEA. Trimming took 2 bases from V and 6 from J, leaving 14 bases between them. Each replicate PCR on the sorted subsets used roughly 200 ng DNA (around 31,000 T cell genomes). Clones were sequenced by immunoSEQ multiplex PCR, and TCRdb holds only the in-frame ones, with some missing. This sample has approximately 2,000,000 clones, with over 85% found just once. Remarks on this clone: What it binds is unknown.

The receptor comes from a young man in good health. Some clones in this sample may be carry-over from other donors' samples. The V call is TRBV11-3, the J call TRBJ2-1, with a tentative D call TRBD2 (6 bases). Material for sequencing was naive CD8+ T cells from PBMCs. The chain's CDR3 is CASSLSRESGNEQFF. CDR3 DNA sequence: TGTGCCAGCAGCTTATCTCGGGAGTCGGGCAATGAGCAGTTCTTC.